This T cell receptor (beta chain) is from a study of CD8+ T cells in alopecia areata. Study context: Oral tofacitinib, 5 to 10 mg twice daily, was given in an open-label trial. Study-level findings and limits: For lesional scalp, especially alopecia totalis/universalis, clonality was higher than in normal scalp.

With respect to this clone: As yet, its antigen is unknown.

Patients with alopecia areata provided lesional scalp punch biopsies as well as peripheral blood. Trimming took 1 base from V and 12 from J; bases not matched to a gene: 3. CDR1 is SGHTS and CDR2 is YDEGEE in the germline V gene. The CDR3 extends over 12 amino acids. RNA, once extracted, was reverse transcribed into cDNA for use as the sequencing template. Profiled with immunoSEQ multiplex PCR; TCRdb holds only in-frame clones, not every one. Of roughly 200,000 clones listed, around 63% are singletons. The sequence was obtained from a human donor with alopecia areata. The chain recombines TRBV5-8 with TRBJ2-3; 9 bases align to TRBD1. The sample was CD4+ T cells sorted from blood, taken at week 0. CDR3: CASSLRDRVQYF. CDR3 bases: TGTGCCAGCAGCTTGCGGGACAGGGTCCAGTATTTT.